The 16 T cell receptor beta chains below were found in one sample sequenced in a study of T cells in localized non-small cell lung cancer (dated by TCRdb to about 2020). Libraries were constructed by the immunoSEQ multiplex PCR assay. Here the immuneACCESS table is served through TCRdb, limited to in-frame sequences with V and J called. Missing clones are a known gap in these copies; in checked studies unresolved V genes cover under half, and the rest lacks a known reason. This sample comprises 2,000 to 2,500 clones, 25% to 30% of them detected only once. Clones ranked in the top ten supply around 15% of the sample. This sample comprised normal lung tissue next to the tumor, obtained before any cancer treatment. Source of these receptors: a woman aged 40-69 years with stage I lung adenocarcinoma.

This clone came up a few times. This sequence joins TRBV28 and TRBJ1-1, with a tentative D call TRBD1 (5 bases). Trimming shortened V by 2 bases and J by 6 bases, and 10 bases separated the two germline ends. The germline V gene has CDR1 MDHEN and CDR2 SYDVKM. CDR3 length equals 13 residues. CDR3 amino acids: CASSLPGFPEAFF. DNA of the CDR3: TGTGCCAGCAGTTTACCAGGGTTCCCTGAAGCTTTCTTT.

The rearrangement uses TRBV5-1 and TRBJ1-4; maybe TRBD1 (5 bases). Germline V gene lookup returns CDR1 SGHRS and CDR2 YFSETQ. V lost 4 bases to trimming and J lost 7 bases, with 14 bases between them. The CDR3 has 14 residues. CDR3 loop: CASSPLDTSEKLFF. CDR3 coding DNA: TGCGCCAGCAGCCCTCTGGACACTTCTGAAAAACTGTTTTTT. Full variable domain (outside the CDR3, taken from reference TRBV5-1 and TRBJ1-4): KAGVTQTPRYLIKTRGQQVTLSCSPISGHRSVSWYQQTPGQGLQFLFEYFSETQRNKGNFPGRFSGRQFSNSRSEMNVSTLELGDSALYLCASSPLDTSEKLFFGSGTQLSVL.

Relative to its sample, this clone is medium-sized. The chain is built from TRBV6-8 and TRBJ2-7, with D possibly matching TRBD2 (5 bases). Germline V gene sequence: CDR1 MNHGY, CDR2 SAAAGT. V shed 6 bases and J shed 6 bases, with 18 bases lying between them. This CDR3 contains 14 residues. The CDR3 DNA is TGTGCCAGCAGGGAAGGGCCAGCGGACTCCGAGCAGTACTTC. This encodes CASREGPADSEQYF.

The chain carries TRBV5-1 and TRBJ1-2; D call uncertain. Trimming took off 0 bases at V and 2 bases at J, with 8 bases between the two ends. The germline gives CDR1 SGHRS, CDR2 YFSETQ. This CDR3 comprises 14 residues. For the CDR3, the DNA is TGCGCCAGCAGCTTGGAGACGCCAAACTATGGCTACACCTTC. Translation: CASSLETPNYGYTF.

This clone was detected a few times. In DNA, the CDR3 is TGTGCCAGCAGCAACGCTTACGGACCCCACAATGAGCAGTTCTTC. Encoded protein: CASSNAYGPHNEQFF. The chain couples TRBV7-7 to TRBJ2-1; D ambiguous. The CDR3 extends over 15 amino acids. With 5 bases removed from V and 5 bases from J, the gap between germline ends came to 16 bases. Germline values: CDR1 SSHAT, CDR2 FNYEAQ (reference sequence).

V usage is TRBV19 and J usage is TRBJ1-5, with D possibly matching TRBD1 (5 bases). V was clipped by 3 bases and J by 2 bases, with 17 bases between them. The length of the CDR3 is 17 residues. Germline V gene lookup returns CDR1 LNHDA and CDR2 SQIVND (reference sequence). CDR3 region: CASSMWVRGWGNQPQHF. Here the CDR3 DNA reads TGTGCCAGTAGTATGTGGGTGAGGGGTTGGGGCAATCAGCCCCAGCATTTT.

J is TRBJ1-3 and V is TRBV9; D might be TRBD1 (6 bases). Germline V lookup: CDR1 SGDLS, CDR2 YYNGEE. This CDR3 has 16 residues. The V end was cut by 3 bases, the J end by 0 bases, with 13 bases between. This chain's CDR3 is CASSGPGHRSGNTIYF. The CDR3 bases are TGTGCCAGCAGCGGCCCGGGACACCGCTCTGGAAACACCATATATTTT.

This chain connects TRBV10-3 to TRBJ1-4, with 8 bases matching TRBD1. V was clipped by 2 bases and J by 5 bases; unmatched bases: 1. Germline-derived CDR1 and CDR2 are ENHRY and SYGVKD. The CDR3 spans 14 residues. The CDR3 region has the DNA TGTGCCATCAGTGAGCGACAGGGGAATGAAAAACTGTTTTTT. Amino acids: CAISERQGNEKLFF.

V and J are TRBV5-1 and TRBJ2-1, with 10 nucleotides matching TRBD2. The germline V gene encodes CDR1 SGHRS and CDR2 YFSETQ. The CDR3 loop spans 14 amino acids. Losses at the gene ends were 4 bases for V and 8 bases for J; bases not matched to a gene: 6. As DNA, the CDR3 is TGCGCCAGCAGCCCTGGGACTAGCGTCGATGAGCAGTTCTTC. As protein: CASSPGTSVDEQFF.

This clone was seen a handful of times. The V call is TRBV6-8, the J call TRBJ2-1; TRBD2 matches 7 bases. The germline V gene has CDR1 MNHGY and CDR2 SAAAGT. This CDR3 comprises 15 residues. V shed 5 bases, J shed 4 bases, and the junction held 8 bases outside the gene matches. This CDR3 is CASSPLPGGYNEQFF. DNA of the CDR3: TGTGCCAGCAGTCCCTTACCGGGGGGTTACAATGAGCAGTTCTTC.

This clone was recorded a few times. The chain uses TRBV11-3 and TRBJ2-7; D possibly uses TRBD1 or TRBD2 (5 bases each). The ends were cut back, 1 base at V and 5 bases at J, with 12 bases in the middle. The germline CDR1 and CDR2 sequences are SGHNT and YENEEA. The CDR3 contains 14 residues. The CDR3 DNA is TGTGCCAGCAGCTTAGTAGCGACAGTTAACGAGCAGTACTTC. It codes for CASSLVATVNEQYF. Looking up the rest from reference TRBV11-3 and TRBJ2-7 gives the full variable domain: EAGVVQSPRYKIIEKKQPVAFWCNPISGHNTLYWYLQNLGQGPELLIRYENEEAVDDSQLPKDRFSAERLKGVDSTLKIQPAELGDSAVYLCASSLVATVNEQYFGPGTRLTVT.

The chain recombines TRBV29-1 with TRBJ1-3; the match to TRBD1 covers 8 bases. The CDR3 is 14 amino acids. Germline CDR1 reads SQVTM; CDR2 reads ANQGSEA. After removal of 1 base from V and 4 bases from J, the junction contained 3 bases not matched to a gene. The CDR3 region is CSVEGPGGGNTIYF. The CDR3 DNA follows: TGCAGCGTTGAAGGTCCAGGGGGCGGAAACACCATATATTTT.

In its sample, this clone was seen a few times. The chain couples TRBV6-8 to TRBJ1-6; D is unclear. This CDR3 is 17 amino acids long. Germline V gene lookup returns CDR1 MNHGY and CDR2 SAAAGT. Trimming took 6 bases from V and 0 from J, leaving 15 bases between them. The DNA for the CDR3 is TGTGCCAGCAGCCGGCAAATCATTCGCTCCTATAATTCACCCCTCCACTTT. Its protein product is CASSRQIIRSYNSPLHF.

This clone was seen only a few times. This sequence joins TRBV28 and TRBJ1-4, with 9 bases fitting TRBD1. The CDR3 runs 14 residues. CDR1 and CDR2 (germline): MDHEN, SYDVKM. V was clipped by 6 bases and J by 6 bases; unmatched bases: 5. The CDR3 DNA sequence: TGTGCCAGCAGAAGGGACAGGGTGGATGAAAAACTGTTTTTT. Amino acids: CASRRDRVDEKLFF.

The chain combines TRBV16 with TRBJ2-3; 8 nucleotides line up with TRBD1. V dropped 3 bases and J dropped 1; count of bases not matched to a gene: 6. The CDR3 spans 16 residues. The germline V gene has CDR1 KGHSY and CDR2 FQNENV. This CDR3 is CASSHSPGQGTDTQYF. The CDR3 DNA is TGTGCCAGCAGCCACTCACCGGGACAGGGCACAGATACGCAGTATTTT.

The table lists this clone with a few counts. The rearrangement links TRBV6-7 to TRBJ2-1, with 7 bases matching TRBD1. TRBV6-7 qualifies as an ORF whose function is uncertain. The V gene end was trimmed by 6 bases and the J gene end by 8 bases; junction bases not matched to a gene: 1. The CDR3 is 11 amino acids. CDR3 in amino acids: CASRQGHEQFF. As DNA, the CDR3 is TGTGCCAGCAGACAGGGGCATGAGCAGTTCTTC.